The clone carrying this T cell receptor (beta chain) was recorded once. The target antigen is unknown. This sample is drawn from a study of T cell responses to AZD1222 COVID-19 vaccine. The CDR3 totals 14 residues. Germline V gene sequence: CDR1 MNHNY, CDR2 SVGAGI (reference sequence). The V end was cut by 8 bases, the J end by 0 bases, with 10 bases between. Study-wide findings and caveats: Reportedly, close to half of spike-specific TCRs are directed against unmutated variant regions. Among vaccine-associated CD4 TCRs, coverage spanned spike, with dominance at 160-218 and 743-854.

Data came from immunoSEQ multiplex PCR; TCRdb stores just in-frame clones and leaves some out. The sample holds over 90,000 clones; roughly 88% are singletons and the top ten take about 12%. V is TRBV6-6 and J is TRBJ1-4; no reliable D call. Sequenced here: peripheral blood, sampled 28 days after the second AZD1222 dose. The sequence derives from an adult who received the AZD1222 COVID-19 vaccine. The CDR3 DNA reads TGTGCCAGCGGCCTAGGTGCAACTAATGAAAAACTGTTTTTT. Encoded protein: CASGLGATNEKLFF.